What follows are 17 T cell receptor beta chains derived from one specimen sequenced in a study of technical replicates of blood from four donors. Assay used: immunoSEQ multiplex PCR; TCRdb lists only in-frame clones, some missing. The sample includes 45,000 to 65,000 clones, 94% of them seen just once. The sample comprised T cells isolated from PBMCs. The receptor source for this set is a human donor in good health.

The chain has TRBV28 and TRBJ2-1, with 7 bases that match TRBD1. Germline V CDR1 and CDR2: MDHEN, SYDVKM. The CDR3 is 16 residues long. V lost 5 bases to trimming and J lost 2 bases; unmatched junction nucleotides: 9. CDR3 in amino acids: CASSPLRGPTYNEQFF. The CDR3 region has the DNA TGTGCCAGCAGTCCACTTAGGGGGCCAACCTACAATGAGCAGTTCTTC.

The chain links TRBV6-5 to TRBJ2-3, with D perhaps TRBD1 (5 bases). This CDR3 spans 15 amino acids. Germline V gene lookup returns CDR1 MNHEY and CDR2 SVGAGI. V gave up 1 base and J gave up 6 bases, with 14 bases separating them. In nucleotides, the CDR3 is TGTGCCAGCAGTTACTTGGTTGGTGGGGCGGATACGCAGTATTTT. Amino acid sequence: CASSYLVGGADTQYF.

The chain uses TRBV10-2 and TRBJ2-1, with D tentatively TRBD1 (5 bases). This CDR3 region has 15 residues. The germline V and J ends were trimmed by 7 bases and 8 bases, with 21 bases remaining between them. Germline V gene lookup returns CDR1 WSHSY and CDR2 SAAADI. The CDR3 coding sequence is TGCGCCAGCATAGGCAGGGATCTGGTAGGCGATGAGCAGTTCTTC. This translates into CASIGRDLVGDEQFF.

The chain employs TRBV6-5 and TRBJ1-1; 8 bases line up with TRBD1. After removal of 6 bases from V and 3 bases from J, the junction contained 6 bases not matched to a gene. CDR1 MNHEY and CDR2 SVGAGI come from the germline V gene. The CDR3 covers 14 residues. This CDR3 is CASSLGTGDTEAFF. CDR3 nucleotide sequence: TGTGCCAGCAGCCTGGGGACAGGTGACACTGAAGCTTTCTTT.

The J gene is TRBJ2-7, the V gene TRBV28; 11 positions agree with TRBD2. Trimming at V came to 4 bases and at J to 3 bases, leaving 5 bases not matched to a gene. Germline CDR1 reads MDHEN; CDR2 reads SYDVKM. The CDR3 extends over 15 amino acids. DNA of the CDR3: TGTGCCAGCAGTTGGGGAGGACTAGCGGGCTACGAGCAGTACTTC. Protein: CASSWGGLAGYEQYF.

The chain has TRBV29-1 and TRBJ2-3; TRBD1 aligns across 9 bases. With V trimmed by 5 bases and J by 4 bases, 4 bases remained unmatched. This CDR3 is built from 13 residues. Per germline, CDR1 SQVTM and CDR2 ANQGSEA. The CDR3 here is CSVTGTGPDTQYF. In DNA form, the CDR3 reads TGCAGCGTTACCGGGACAGGGCCAGATACGCAGTATTTT.

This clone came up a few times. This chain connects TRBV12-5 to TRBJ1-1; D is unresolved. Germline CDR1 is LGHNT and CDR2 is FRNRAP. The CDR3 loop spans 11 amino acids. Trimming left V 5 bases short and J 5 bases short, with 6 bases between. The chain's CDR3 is CASGPGTEAFF. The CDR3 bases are TGTGCTAGTGGTCCCGGGACTGAAGCTTTCTTT.

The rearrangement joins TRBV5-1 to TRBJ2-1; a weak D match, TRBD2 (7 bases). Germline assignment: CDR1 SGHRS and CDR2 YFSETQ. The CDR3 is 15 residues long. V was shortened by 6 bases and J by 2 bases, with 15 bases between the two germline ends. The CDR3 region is CASNAGGGTYNEQFF. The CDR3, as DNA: TGCGCCAGCAACGCGGGCGGGGGCACCTACAATGAGCAGTTCTTC.

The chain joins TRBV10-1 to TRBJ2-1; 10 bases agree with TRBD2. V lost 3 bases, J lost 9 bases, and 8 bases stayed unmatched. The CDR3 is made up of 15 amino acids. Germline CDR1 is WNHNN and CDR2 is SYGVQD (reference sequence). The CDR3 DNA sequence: TGCGCCAGCAGTGAATTGCTAGCGGGAGTTGGTGAGCAGTTCTTC. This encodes CASSELLAGVGEQFF.

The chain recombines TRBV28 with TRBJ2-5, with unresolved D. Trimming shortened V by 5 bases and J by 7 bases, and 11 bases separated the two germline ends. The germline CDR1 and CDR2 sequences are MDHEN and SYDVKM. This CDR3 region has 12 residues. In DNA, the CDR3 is TGTGCCAGCAGTCCCCCCCTGGCGACCCAGTACTTC. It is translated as CASSPPLATQYF.

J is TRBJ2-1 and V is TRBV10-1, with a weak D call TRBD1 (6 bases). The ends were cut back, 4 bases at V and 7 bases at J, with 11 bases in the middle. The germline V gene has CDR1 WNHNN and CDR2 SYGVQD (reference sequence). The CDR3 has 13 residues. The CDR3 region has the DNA TGCGCCAGCAGTGCTAGAGGGGGTAATGAGCAGTTCTTC. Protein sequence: CASSARGGNEQFF.

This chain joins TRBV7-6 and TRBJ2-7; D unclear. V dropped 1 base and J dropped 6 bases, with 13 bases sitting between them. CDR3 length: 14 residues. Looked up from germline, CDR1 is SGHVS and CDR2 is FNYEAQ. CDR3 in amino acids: CASSLVGEPAEQYF. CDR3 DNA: TGTGCCAGCAGCTTAGTGGGCGAGCCGGCCGAGCAGTACTTC.

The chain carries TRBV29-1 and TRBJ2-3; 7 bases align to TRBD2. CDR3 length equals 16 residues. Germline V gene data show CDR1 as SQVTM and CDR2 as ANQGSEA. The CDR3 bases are TGCGGAACTAGGTTGCGGAGCGGGACCTCCCCAGATACGCAGTATTTT. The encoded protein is CGTRLRSGTSPDTQYF.

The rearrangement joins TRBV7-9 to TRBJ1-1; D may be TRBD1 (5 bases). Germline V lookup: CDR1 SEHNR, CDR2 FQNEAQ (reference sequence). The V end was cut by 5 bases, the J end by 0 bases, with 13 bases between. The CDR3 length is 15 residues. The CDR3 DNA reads TGTGCCAGCAGCGGGGGGGGGACCATGAACACTGAAGCTTTCTTT. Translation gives CASSGGGTMNTEAFF.

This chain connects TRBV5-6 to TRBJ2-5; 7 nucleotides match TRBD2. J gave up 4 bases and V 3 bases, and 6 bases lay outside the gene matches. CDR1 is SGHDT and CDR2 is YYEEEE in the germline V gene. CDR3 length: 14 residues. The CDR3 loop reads CASSSASGGETQYF. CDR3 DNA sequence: TGTGCCAGCAGCTCGGCTAGCGGCGGAGAGACCCAGTACTTC. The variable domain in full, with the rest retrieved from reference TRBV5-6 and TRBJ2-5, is DAGVTQSPTHLIKTRGQQVTLRCSPKSGHDTVSWYQQALGQGPQFIFQYYEEEERQRGNFPDRFSGHQFPNYSSELNVNALLLGDSALYLCASSSASGGETQYFGPGTRLLVL.

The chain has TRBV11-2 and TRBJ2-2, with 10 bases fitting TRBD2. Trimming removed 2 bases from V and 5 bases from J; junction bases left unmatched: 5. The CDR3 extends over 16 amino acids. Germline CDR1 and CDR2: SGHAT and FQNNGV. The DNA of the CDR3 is TGTGCCAGCAGCTTATCTACTAGCGGGGTAACCGGGGAGCTGTTTTTT. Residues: CASSLSTSGVTGELFF.

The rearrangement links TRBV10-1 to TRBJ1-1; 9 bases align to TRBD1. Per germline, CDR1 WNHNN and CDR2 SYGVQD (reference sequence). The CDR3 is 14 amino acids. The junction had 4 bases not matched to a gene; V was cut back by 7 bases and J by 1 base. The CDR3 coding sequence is TGCGCCAGCACAGGACAGGGGACGAACACTGAAGCTTTCTTT. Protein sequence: CASTGQGTNTEAFF.